Presented here are 9 T cell receptor beta chains from one specimen sequenced in a study of T cell clonotyping in hematopoietic cell transplantation. TCRdb's table, derived via immunoSEQ multiplex PCR, lists solely in-frame clones and lacks some. Of several thousand clones in the sample, 60% to 80% are singletons; the top ten hold 35% to 50%. Sequences were derived from peripheral blood mononuclear cells, sampled 180 days after allogeneic stem cell transplant. The receptors derive from a female patient aged 50 to 60 who had an allogeneic stem cell transplant from a related donor, so the T cells may come from the graft donor. Some clones in this sample may be carry-over from other donors' samples.

The chain joins TRBV6-5 to TRBJ1-1; TRBD1 might be the D (6 bases). The CDR3 runs to 15 residues. The germline V gene encodes CDR1 MNHEY and CDR2 SVGAGI. Trimming left V 6 bases short and J 0 bases short, with 14 bases between. In DNA form, the CDR3 reads TGTGCCAGCAGCGTACCGGGGGCCTTGAACACTGAAGCTTTCTTT. Translated: CASSVPGALNTEAFF.

The chain recombines TRBV5-1 with TRBJ2-7, with 9 bases matching TRBD1. CDR3 length: 14 amino acids. Germline loops: CDR1 SGHRS, CDR2 YFSETQ. J lost 6 bases, V lost 4 bases, and 8 bases had no gene match. The CDR3 sequence: CASSVRDRVLEQYF. In nucleotides, the CDR3 is TGCGCCAGCAGCGTCCGGGACAGGGTGCTCGAGCAGTACTTC.

V is TRBV5-8 and J is TRBJ2-3; D might be TRBD1 or TRBD2, each matching 5 bases. V dropped 8 bases and J dropped 1 base, with 14 bases sitting between them. CDR1 is SGHTS, CDR2 YDEGEE, per germline. The CDR3 length is 14 residues. The CDR3 DNA reads TGTGCCAGTACCCGTAGAGGGGGCACAGATACGCAGTATTTT. It yields the protein CASTRRGGTDTQYF.

V usage is TRBV7-2 and J usage is TRBJ2-5; a weak D match, TRBD1 (5 bases). The ends were cut back, 6 bases at V and 2 bases at J, with 7 bases in the middle. The CDR3 extends over 12 amino acids. The germline V gene encodes CDR1 SGHTA and CDR2 FQGNSA. The DNA for the CDR3 is TGTGCCAGCAGTCGACAGCAAGAGACCCAGTACTTC. Its translation is CASSRQQETQYF.

Notes on this clone: Other DNA sequences in this sample translate to the same CDR3. The genes are TRBV6-5 and TRBJ2-2; D not certain. This CDR3 region has 13 residues. Trimming left V 3 bases short and J 5 bases short, with 7 bases between. Per germline, CDR1 MNHEY and CDR2 SVGAGI. The CDR3 DNA is TGTGCCAGCAGTTATCCGAGGACCGGGGAGCTGTTTTTT. This gives the protein CASSYPRTGELFF.

This chain links TRBV6-1 with TRBJ2-7; weak D call: TRBD1 (7 bases). Germline values: CDR1 MNHNS, CDR2 SASEGT. V lost 1 base and J 8 bases, leaving 21 bases between the germline ends. The CDR3 extends over 16 amino acids. CDR3: CASSEVRGQGGEKQYF. The CDR3 DNA reads TGTGCCAGCAGTGAAGTTCGCGGGCAGGGGGGAGAAAAGCAGTACTTC.

V is TRBV5-1 and J is TRBJ2-7, with D perhaps given as TRBD1 or TRBD2 (6 bases each). The CDR3 length is 16 residues. Germline CDR1 is SGHRS and CDR2 is YFSETQ. Trimming removed 0 bases at V and 0 bases at J, with 13 bases between. CDR3 in amino acids: CASSLEGGTGSYEQYF. CDR3 DNA sequence: TGCGCCAGCAGCTTGGAAGGGGGGACGGGCTCCTACGAGCAGTACTTC.

The chain uses TRBV11-2 and TRBJ2-4; D ambiguous. CDR3 length: 14 amino acids. Germline V gene lookup returns CDR1 SGHAT and CDR2 FQNNGV. V lost 5 bases and J lost 7, with 15 bases in between. In DNA form, the CDR3 reads TGTGCCAGCAGCCTTTCGGCCAGCCCGAACATTCAGTACTTC. This codes for CASSLSASPNIQYF.

V and J are TRBV4-3 and TRBJ2-7; tentatively, D is TRBD1 or TRBD2 (6 bases each). CDR3 size: 16 residues. Per the germline V gene, CDR1 is LGHNA and CDR2 is YSLEER. Trimming stripped 1 base from V and 5 bases from J, with 18 bases between. This chain's CDR3 is CASSQVYSPGAHEQYF. The DNA of the CDR3 is TGCGCCAGCAGCCAAGTGTATTCCCCGGGGGCGCACGAGCAGTACTTC.